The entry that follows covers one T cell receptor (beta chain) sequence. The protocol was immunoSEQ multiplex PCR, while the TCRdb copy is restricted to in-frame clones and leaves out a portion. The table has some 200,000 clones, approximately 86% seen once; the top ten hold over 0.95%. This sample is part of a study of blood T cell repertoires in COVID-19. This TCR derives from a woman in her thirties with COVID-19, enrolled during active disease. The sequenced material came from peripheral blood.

CDR3 sequence: CASSPIAGLQSGELFF. In nucleotides, the CDR3 is TGCGCCAGCAGCCCCATAGCGGGATTGCAGTCCGGGGAGCTGTTTTTT. The chain couples TRBV5-1 to TRBJ2-2; 8 nucleotides agree with TRBD2. The CDR3 is made up of 16 amino acids. The germline V gene encodes CDR1 SGHRS and CDR2 YFSETQ. V was pared by 4 bases and J by 6 bases, with 11 bases of the junction left unmatched. Together with reference TRBV5-1 and TRBJ2-2, the CDR3 gives the full variable domain: KAGVTQTPRYLIKTRGQQVTLSCSPISGHRSVSWYQQTPGQGLQFLFEYFSETQRNKGNFPGRFSGRQFSNSRSEMNVSTLELGDSALYLCASSPIAGLQSGELFFGEGSRLTVL.